This T cell receptor beta chain was captured in a study of CXCR3-negative and CXCR3-positive naive CD8 T cells. Background on the study: Overall TRB read output was about 140 million, and each library contained about 1.5 +/- 0.3 million reads.

About this clonotype itself: The antigen remains undetermined.

Cells that were CD45RO-CCR7+CD27+CD95- constituted naive CD8+ T cells. Libraries were UMI-labeled 5' RACE TRB cDNA. TCRdb reprocessed the 5' RACE reads, keeping one entry per CDR3 protein, no DNA. This sample's table has roughly 80,000 distinct CDR3 sequences. From germline, CDR1 is SQVTM and CDR2 ANQGSEA. The CDR3 runs 12 residues. Study conclusions and caveats: CXCR3-positive naive cells carried more hydrophobic TRB CDR3s than CXCR3-negative naive cells did. Comparably high diversity marked both naive subsets, whereas memory CD8+ cells had much lower diversity. Naive subsets expressed similar surface CD5; TRB CDR3 features served to infer TCR strength.

The chain carries TRBV29-1 and TRBJ2-3; TCRdb outputs TRBD1, but without DNA this stays unchecked. The sequencing input was naive CXCR3+ CD8+ T cells from blood. Subset denoted: CD45RO-CCR7+CD27+CD95- naive CD8+ T cells expressing CXCR3 (TNR3+). This clonotype was obtained from a human donor in good health. Some clones in this sample may be carry-over from other donors' samples. CDR3 protein: CSVEGQEPSQYF.